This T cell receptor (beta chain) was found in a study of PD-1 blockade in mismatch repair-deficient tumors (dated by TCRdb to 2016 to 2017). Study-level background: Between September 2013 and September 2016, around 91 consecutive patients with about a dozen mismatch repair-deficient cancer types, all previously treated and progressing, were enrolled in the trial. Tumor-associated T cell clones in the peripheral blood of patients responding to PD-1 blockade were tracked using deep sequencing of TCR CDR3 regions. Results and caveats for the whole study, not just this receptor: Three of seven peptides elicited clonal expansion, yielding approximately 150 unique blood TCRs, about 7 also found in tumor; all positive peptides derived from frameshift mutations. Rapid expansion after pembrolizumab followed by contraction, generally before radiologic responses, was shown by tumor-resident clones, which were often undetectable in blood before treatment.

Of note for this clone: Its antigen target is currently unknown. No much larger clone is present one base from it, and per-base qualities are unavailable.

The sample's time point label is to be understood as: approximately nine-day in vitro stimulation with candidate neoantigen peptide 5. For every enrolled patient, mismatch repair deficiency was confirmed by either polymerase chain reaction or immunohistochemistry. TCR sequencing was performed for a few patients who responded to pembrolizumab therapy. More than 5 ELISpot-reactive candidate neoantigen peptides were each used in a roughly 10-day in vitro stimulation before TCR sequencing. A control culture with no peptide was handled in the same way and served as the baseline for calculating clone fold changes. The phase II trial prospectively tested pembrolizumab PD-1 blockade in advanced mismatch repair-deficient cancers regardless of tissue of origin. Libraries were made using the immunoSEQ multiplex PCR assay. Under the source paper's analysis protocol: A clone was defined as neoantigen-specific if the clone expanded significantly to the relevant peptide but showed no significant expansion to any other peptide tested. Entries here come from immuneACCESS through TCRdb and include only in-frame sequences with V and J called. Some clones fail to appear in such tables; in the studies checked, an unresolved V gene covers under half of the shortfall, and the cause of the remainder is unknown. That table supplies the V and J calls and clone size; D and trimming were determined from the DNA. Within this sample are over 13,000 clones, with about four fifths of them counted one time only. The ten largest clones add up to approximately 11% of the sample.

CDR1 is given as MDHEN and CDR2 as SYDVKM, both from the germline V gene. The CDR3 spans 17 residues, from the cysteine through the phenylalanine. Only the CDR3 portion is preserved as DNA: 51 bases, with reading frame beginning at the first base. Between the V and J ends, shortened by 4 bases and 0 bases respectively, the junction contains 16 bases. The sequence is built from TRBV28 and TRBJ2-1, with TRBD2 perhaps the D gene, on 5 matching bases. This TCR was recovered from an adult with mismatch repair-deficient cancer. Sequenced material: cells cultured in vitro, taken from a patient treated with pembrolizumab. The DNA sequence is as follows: TGTGCCAGCAGTTCCCCCCTGCCTAGCCTCTCCTACAATGAGCAGTTCTTC. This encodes CASSSPLPSLSYNEQFF.